One sample yielded the 6 T cell receptor beta chains listed below, sequenced in a study of T cells in Graves' hyperthyroidism and ophthalmopathy (dated by TCRdb to the late 2010s). The library was prepared using multiplex PCR. The instrument given in TCRdb is Illumina HiSeq 2000. The TCR beta CDR3 regions were amplified from the RNA transcripts. For the first round of RT-PCR on the TCR CDR3, the HTBI primer set was used together with the Qiagen OneStep RT-PCR kit. In-frame beta chains were kept once TCRdb had trimmed the public reads at Q25 with fastp and called clones with MiXCR. Identical CDR3 proteins give one entry, which carries the most common genes and DNA. The sample contains under 400,000 distinct CDR3 sequences, 25% of them found a single time. Around 70% of the sample is in the top ten clones. Sequencing was performed on blood. These receptors were obtained from a man in his forties or fifties with Graves' hyperthyroidism.

This clonotype appeared many times. The V and J genes are TRBV12-3 or TRBV12-4 and TRBJ2-1, with D tentatively TRBD2 (5 bases). V was shortened by 1 base and J by 6 bases, with 10 bases between the two germline ends. The CDR3 consists of 14 residues. Here the CDR3 DNA reads TGTGCCAGCAGTTTAGGGGGAGACGTCAATGAGCAGTTCTTC. Its translation: CASSLGGDVNEQFF.

This clonotype was observed a few times. The CDR3 nucleotides are TGCAGCGTTGGCGCCCGAGGGGGCGAAAACTATGGCTACACCTTC. As protein: CSVGARGGENYGYTF. This sequence joins TRBV29-1 and TRBJ1-2, with TRBD1 identical over 7 bases. Germline V gene sequence: CDR1 SQVTM, CDR2 ANQGSEA. The CDR3 sequence is 15 residues long. With V trimmed by 4 bases and J by 2 bases, 10 bases remained unmatched.

This sequence joins TRBV28 and TRBJ2-1; D ambiguous. Germline V gives CDR1 MDHEN, CDR2 SYDVKM. CDR3 length equals 11 residues. V lost 3 bases and J 10 bases, leaving 7 bases between the germline ends. CDR3 coding DNA: TGTGCCAGCAGTTTTTTCGCCGAGCAGTTCTTC. Translation: CASSFFAEQFF.

Only a few counts were recorded for this clonotype. The chain uses TRBV27 and TRBJ2-7; possible D gene TRBD1, 5 bases. CDR3 length: 15 amino acids. Germline V gene sequence: CDR1 MNHEY, CDR2 SMNVEV (reference sequence). V was shortened by 2 bases and J by 0 bases, with 11 bases between the two germline ends. This chain's CDR3 is CASSLRWGSSYEQYF. CDR3 coding DNA: TGTGCCAGCAGTTTAAGATGGGGCAGCTCCTACGAGCAGTACTTC.

The CDR3 loop is CASSKNSNTGELFF. CDR3 sequence (DNA): TGTGCCAGCAGCAAAAACAGTAACACCGGGGAGCTGTTTTTT. The chain joins TRBV12-3 or TRBV12-4 to TRBJ2-2; D is uncertain. The CDR3 is 14 residues long. The V and J ends lost 6 bases and 2 bases respectively, with 10 bases between them.

The rearrangement uses TRBV28 and TRBJ2-5; D is unclear. V was pared by 3 bases and J by 1 base, with 9 bases between. In germline, CDR1 is MDHEN, CDR2 SYDVKM. The CDR3 is 14 amino acids. The CDR3 DNA follows: TGTGCCAGCAGTTTTGTAGGTCTCCAAGAGACCCAGTACTTC. Translation: CASSFVGLQETQYF.